This T cell receptor beta chain originates from a study of post-analysis software for immune sequencing data. General study results and limits: Controls had lower frequencies than patients of about 5 TRBV segments, which included TRBV5-6, TRBV5-1 and TRBV20-1. F measure showed strong co-clustering of same-batch samples.

Worth noting for this clonotype: The antigen remains unidentified.

Germline-derived CDR1 and CDR2 are SQVTM and ANQGSEA. The CDR3 is 14 residues long. V shed 4 bases, J shed 0 bases, and the junction held 4 bases outside the gene matches. Every TCR beta cDNA library bore unique molecular identifiers. TCRdb re-called the PCR reads through MiXCR, storing one row per CDR3 protein. The table has hundreds of thousands of distinct CDR3 sequences, roughly two fifths seen once; the top ten hold under 2%. The sample comprised blood. The clonotype comes from a girl aged 5 to 17 with multiple sclerosis. The V gene is TRBV29-1, the J gene TRBJ2-7, with 9 bases identical to TRBD1. CDR3 nucleotides: TGCAGCGTTGTGGGGACAGGGCTCTCCTACGAGCAGTACTTC. It is translated as CSVVGTGLSYEQYF.